This TCR beta chain was documented in a study of blood T cell repertoires in COVID-19. The length of the CDR3 is 18 residues. The J segment lost 5 bases and the V segment lost 0 bases, leaving 14 bases of the junction unmatched. TCRdb keeps only in-frame clones here, not all; method: immunoSEQ multiplex PCR. The sample shows about 270,000 clones, 86% of them seen only once. The rearrangement uses TRBV23-1 and TRBJ1-1; TRBD1 aligns across 8 bases. Being an ORF, TRBV23-1 has a function that is uncertain. Sequenced material: peripheral blood. This receptor was taken from a woman aged 70-85 years with COVID-19, enrolled during active disease. CDR3 in amino acids: CASSQSGQEKVGVTEAFF. The CDR3 region has the DNA TGCGCCAGCAGTCAATCGGGACAGGAGAAGGTAGGGGTAACTGAAGCTTTCTTT.